This entry concerns a single T cell receptor (beta chain). Its antigen is undetermined. The CDR3 totals 15 residues. Losses at the gene ends were 3 bases for V and 4 bases for J; bases not matched to a gene: 8. Germline V CDR1 and CDR2: WSHSY, SAAADI. Amplification used 60 Vbeta primers and 13 Jbeta primers. The protocol was immunoSEQ multiplex PCR, while the TCRdb copy is restricted to in-frame clones and leaves out a portion. Counted here are under 200,000 clones, 75% to 90% occurring once; the ten biggest clones make up approximately 2.2%. This entry comes from a study of cytomegalovirus exposure and HLA in healthy donors. Notes on the study in general: Cytomegalovirus association was listed for 150 or so TCR beta chains. The study carried out a later analysis of TCR beta sequences. It associated 15,000 to 20,000 of them with specific HLA alleles at a false discovery rate of 0.05.

Sample: PBMCs. V usage is TRBV10-2 and J usage is TRBJ2-7; 8 bases match TRBD1. The receptor's source is a male donor in good health and CMV-seronegative. The CDR3: CASSDVGQGMYEQYF. Written as DNA, the CDR3 is TGCGCCAGCAGTGATGTAGGACAGGGTATGTACGAGCAGTACTTC.